This TCR beta chain was found in a study of T cell repertoires in cytomegalovirus infection. The CDR3 extends over 17 amino acids. The germline V gene encodes CDR1 MNHEY and CDR2 SVGEGT. The ends were cut back, 7 bases at V and 2 bases at J, with 18 bases in the middle. Worth noting for this clonotype: Its antigen is not known.

Each CDR3 protein gets one entry after TCRdb re-called the reads with MiXCR. The data contain 71,000 or so distinct CDR3 sequences, roughly 22% of them singletons. The J gene is TRBJ2-6, the V gene TRBV6-2 or TRBV6-3, with D perhaps TRBD1 or TRBD2 (6 bases each). The source of this sequence is a human donor in good health (CMV status not recorded). Some clones in this sample may be carry-over from other donors' samples. Sample: CD8+ T cells from cultured PBMCs, taken from culture after CMV antigen stimulation. CDR3 protein: CASTGGGDFTGANVLTF. Written as DNA, the CDR3 is TGTGCCAGCACTGGGGGCGGGGACTTCACTGGGGCCAACGTCCTGACTTTC.